This T cell receptor (beta chain) was found in a study of cytomegalovirus exposure and HLA in healthy donors. This clone came up a few times. As yet, its antigen is unknown. Losses at the gene ends were 5 bases for V and 5 bases for J; bases not matched to a gene: 3. The CDR3 is 13 amino acids. Looked up from germline, CDR1 is SNHLY and CDR2 is FYNNEI. The PCR used 60 Vbeta and 13 Jbeta primers. The table came from immunoSEQ multiplex PCR; TCRdb's copy has only in-frame clones and leaves some out. This sample carries about 160,000 clones, 79% of them seen once, and the ten largest clones take around 6.5%. Regarding the study as a whole: Overall, approximately 150 TCR beta chains were annotated as cytomegalovirus-associated. A later analysis reportedly found fewer N-insertions in an Asian-associated ancestry cluster than the approximately 700-donor mean.

J is TRBJ2-5 and V is TRBV2; 9 positions agree with TRBD1. The sample comprised PBMCs. This TCR was sampled from a man aged 45-65 years in good health and CMV-seropositive. The CDR3 spells CASSTGGRETQYF. CDR3 coding DNA: TGTGCCAGCAGTACAGGGGGCCGGGAGACCCAGTACTTC.